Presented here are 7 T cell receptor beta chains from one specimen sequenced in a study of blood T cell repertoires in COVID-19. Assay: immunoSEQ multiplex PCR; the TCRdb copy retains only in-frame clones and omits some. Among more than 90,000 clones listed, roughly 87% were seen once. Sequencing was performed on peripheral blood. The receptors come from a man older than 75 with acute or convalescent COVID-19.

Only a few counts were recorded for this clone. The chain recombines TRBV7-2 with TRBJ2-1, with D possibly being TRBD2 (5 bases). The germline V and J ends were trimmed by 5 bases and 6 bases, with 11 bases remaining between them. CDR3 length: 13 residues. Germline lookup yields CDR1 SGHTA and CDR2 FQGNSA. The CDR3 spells CASSRGLSNEQFF. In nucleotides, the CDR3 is TGTGCCAGCAGCAGAGGACTCTCCAATGAGCAGTTCTTC.

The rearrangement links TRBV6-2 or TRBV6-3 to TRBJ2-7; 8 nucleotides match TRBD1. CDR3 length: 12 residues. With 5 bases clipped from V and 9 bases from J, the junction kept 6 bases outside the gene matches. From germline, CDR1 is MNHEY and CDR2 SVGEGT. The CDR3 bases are TGTGCCAGCAGTAACGGACAGGGCGGGCAGTACTTC. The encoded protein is CASSNGQGGQYF.

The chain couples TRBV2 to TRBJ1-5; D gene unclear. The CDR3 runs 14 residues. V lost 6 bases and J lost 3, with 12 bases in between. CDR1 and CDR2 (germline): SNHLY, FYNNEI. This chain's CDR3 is CASSSRLNNQPQHF. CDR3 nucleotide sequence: TGTGCCAGCAGCTCACGGTTAAACAATCAGCCCCAGCATTTT.

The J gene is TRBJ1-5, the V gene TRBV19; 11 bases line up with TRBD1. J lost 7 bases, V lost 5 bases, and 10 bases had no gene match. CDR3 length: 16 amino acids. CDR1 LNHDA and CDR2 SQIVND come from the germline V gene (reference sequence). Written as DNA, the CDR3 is TGTGCCAGTAGTGCCTGGGACAGGGGGACGGGACAGCCCCAGCATTTT. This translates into CASSAWDRGTGQPQHF.

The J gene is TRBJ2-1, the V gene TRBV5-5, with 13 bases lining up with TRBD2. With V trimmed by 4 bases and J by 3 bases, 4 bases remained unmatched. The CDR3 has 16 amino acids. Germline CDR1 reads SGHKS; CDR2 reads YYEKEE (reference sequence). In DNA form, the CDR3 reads TGTGCCAGCAGCCCGGGACTAGCGGGACTCTACAATGAGCAGTTCTTC. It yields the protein CASSPGLAGLYNEQFF.

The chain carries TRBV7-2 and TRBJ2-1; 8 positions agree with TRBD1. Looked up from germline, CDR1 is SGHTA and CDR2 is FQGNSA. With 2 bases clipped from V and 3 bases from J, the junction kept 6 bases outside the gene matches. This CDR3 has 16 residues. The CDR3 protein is CASSLRQGAGYNEQFF. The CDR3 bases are TGTGCCAGCAGCTTACGGCAGGGGGCGGGCTACAATGAGCAGTTCTTC.

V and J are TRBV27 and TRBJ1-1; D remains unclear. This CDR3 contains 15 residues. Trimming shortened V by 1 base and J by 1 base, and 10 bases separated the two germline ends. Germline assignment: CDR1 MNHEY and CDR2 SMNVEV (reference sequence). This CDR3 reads CASSLLWPKNTEAFF. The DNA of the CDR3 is TGTGCCAGCAGTTTATTGTGGCCCAAGAACACTGAAGCTTTCTTT.